The 10 T cell receptor beta chains below come from one sample, sequenced in a study of CD8+ T cells in alopecia areata. Reverse transcription of extracted RNA yielded cDNA, which provided the sequencing template. The repertoire was sequenced with immunoSEQ multiplex PCR; TCRdb's copy has only in-frame clones and lacks some. The sample shows under 40,000 clones, roughly 50% of them seen only once. Sequencing used NKG2D-high CD8+ T cells sorted from blood. All receptors derive from a human donor with alopecia areata.

The chain joins TRBV5-6 to TRBJ1-6; D is perhaps TRBD1 (5 bases). The V gene lost 2 bases and the J gene lost 8 bases, with 17 bases spanning the gap. This CDR3 contains 16 residues. Germline loops: CDR1 SGHDT, CDR2 YYEEEE. CDR3 nucleotides: TGTGCCAGCAGCTTCTGGACAAACTTTGAGGATTCACCCCTCCACTTT. Protein: CASSFWTNFEDSPLHF. The full variable domain, with the rest looked up from reference TRBV5-6 and TRBJ1-6, is DAGVTQSPTHLIKTRGQQVTLRCSPKSGHDTVSWYQQALGQGPQFIFQYYEEEERQRGNFPDRFSGHQFPNYSSELNVNALLLGDSALYLCASSFWTNFEDSPLHFGNGTRLTVT.

This chain uses TRBV27 with TRBJ2-7, with D hard to call. V gave up 7 bases and J gave up 1 base, with 5 bases separating them. The CDR3 has 11 amino acids. The germline gives CDR1 MNHEY, CDR2 SMNVEV (reference sequence). CDR3 region: CASMGSYEQYF. The DNA of the CDR3 is TGTGCCAGCATGGGATCCTACGAGCAGTACTTC.

This chain uses TRBV7-9 with TRBJ2-7; TRBD2 matches 8 bases. V shed 5 bases and J 2 bases; nucleotides not matched to a gene: 11. The germline V gene has CDR1 SEHNR and CDR2 FQNEAQ (reference sequence). The length of the CDR3 is 16 residues. Here the CDR3 DNA reads TGTGCCAGCAGCCCCGCGGAAGGCGGGGGGACCTACGAGCAGTACTTC. Its protein product is CASSPAEGGGTYEQYF.

Only a few counts were recorded for this clone. The chain has TRBV5-1 and TRBJ2-2; D ambiguous. V was clipped by 6 bases and J by 0 bases, with 3 bases between them. The CDR3 has 12 residues. Germline V gives CDR1 SGHRS, CDR2 YFSETQ. In DNA form, the CDR3 reads TGCGCCAGCACCACGAACACCGGGGAGCTGTTTTTT. It encodes CASTTNTGELFF.

This clone was found a few times. The chain couples TRBV29-1 to TRBJ2-2; D gene ambiguous. This CDR3 contains 14 residues. V lost 7 bases, J lost 0 bases, and 12 bases lay in between. The V gene's germline CDR1 is SQVTM and CDR2 ANQGSEA. The CDR3 DNA follows: TGCAGCGCAAACATACTCGCGAACACCGGGGAGCTGTTTTTT. Translating it yields CSANILANTGELFF.

This clone was detected only a few times. The chain uses TRBV13 and TRBJ2-1; D may correspond to TRBD1 or TRBD2 (5 bases each). Per the germline V gene, CDR1 is PRHDT and CDR2 is FYEKMQ (reference sequence). V was pared by 0 bases and J by 5 bases, with 5 bases between. The CDR3 consists of 13 residues. As DNA, the CDR3 is TGTGCCAGCAGCTTAGGGGGGGACAATGAGCAGTTCTTC. This encodes CASSLGGDNEQFF. The whole variable domain, filled in from reference TRBV13 and TRBJ2-1, reads AAGVIQSPRHLIKEKRETATLKCYPIPRHDTVYWYQQGPGQDPQFLISFYEKMQSDKGSIPDRFSAQQFSDYHSELNMSSLELGDSALYFCASSLGGDNEQFFGPGTRLTVL.

The chain has TRBV9 and TRBJ2-1; tentative D call: TRBD2 (6 bases). Trimming took 4 bases from V and 0 from J, leaving 14 bases between them. Germline V gene lookup returns CDR1 SGDLS and CDR2 YYNGEE. This CDR3 has 16 residues. The DNA for the CDR3 is TGTGCCAGCAGCCCTGCCTCCGGGAGCTCCTACAATGAGCAGTTCTTC. Translated: CASSPASGSSYNEQFF.

This clone was picked up one time. The chain recombines TRBV7-8 with TRBJ2-5; possibly TRBD1 or TRBD2 for D (5 bases each). V lost 5 bases to trimming and J lost 4 bases, with 11 bases between them. The germline CDR1 and CDR2 sequences are SGHVS and FQNEAQ. This CDR3 is 13 amino acids long. The CDR3 reads CASSPWDGETQYF. DNA for the CDR3: TGTGCCAGCAGCCCCTGGGACGGAGAGACCCAGTACTTC.

This clone appeared a few times. This chain connects TRBV19 to TRBJ2-1; D gene uncertain. The germline V gene encodes CDR1 LNHDA and CDR2 SQIVND (reference sequence). Deletions cut 3 bases from V and 8 bases from J, with 23 bases between. The CDR3 sequence is 17 residues long. The chain's CDR3 is CASSMRLALQMIHEQFF. The CDR3 coding sequence is TGTGCCAGTAGTATGAGGTTGGCGCTTCAAATGATCCATGAGCAGTTCTTC.

The chain recombines TRBV14 with TRBJ1-4, with D unresolved. Trimming left V 0 bases short and J 4 bases short, with 9 bases between. The germline V gene has CDR1 SGHDN and CDR2 FVKESK. This CDR3 is built from 15 residues. For the CDR3, the DNA is TGTGCCAGCAGCCAAGAAAGCGTCTATAATGAAAAACTGTTTTTT. As protein: CASSQESVYNEKLFF.